The rows below give T cell receptor beta chains drawn from one sample of a study of blood T cell repertoires in COVID-19. Using immunoSEQ multiplex PCR, the repertoire was profiled, and TCRdb retains in-frame clones only, with some absent. The sample has approximately 300,000 clones, roughly 89% seen once. Sequencing used PBMCs or T cells enriched from blood (not recorded which). These TCRs come from a man aged 60-69 years who had recovered from COVID-19. CDR3s include the opening cysteine and the closing phenylalanine or tryptophan. Fields, in order: CDR3 protein, D gene, V gene, J gene. A D gene is named only where the DNA matches it firmly.

CASSPMGQEVDYGYTF,TRBD1,TRBV28,TRBJ1-2
CASSSGTPGEPQHF,.,TRBV5-1,TRBJ1-5
CASNPGVWSSYNEQFF,.,TRBV2,TRBJ2-1
CASRTLPGLAGVEQFF,TRBD2,TRBV5-1,TRBJ2-1
CASRPQGRNTEAFF,.,TRBV5-1,TRBJ1-1
CASSQDGHGIETQYF,.,TRBV3-1/TRBV3-2,TRBJ2-5
CASMVISGRASGELFF,TRBD2,TRBV19,TRBJ2-2
CASSGQGGSTDTQYF,TRBD1,TRBV2,TRBJ2-3
CASSPPRRTSGDSYNEQFF,TRBD2,TRBV28,TRBJ2-1
CASSLDRGLAGSGQFF,TRBD2,TRBV11-3,TRBJ2-1
CASSRAPTGRRYNEQFF,.,TRBV4-1,TRBJ2-1
CASSFARTSGWRDTQYF,TRBD2,TRBV13,TRBJ2-3
CATSDSSQGNTEAFF,.,TRBV24-1,TRBJ1-1
CASSQGQGADTQYF,TRBD1,TRBV5-1,TRBJ2-3
CASSIDRRGVNGYTF,.,TRBV19,TRBJ1-2
CAIKPGQGYGEQFF,TRBD1,TRBV19,TRBJ2-1
CASRDGRASDTQYF,TRBD2,TRBV5-4,TRBJ2-3
CASSQDTRGSWDTQYF,.,TRBV4-1,TRBJ2-3
CASSLYLASGRLNTQYF,TRBD2,TRBV27,TRBJ2-3
CATSDAGQGEHSNQPQHF,TRBD1,TRBV24-1,TRBJ1-5
CASSYEGRDRERQYF,TRBD1,TRBV6-2/TRBV6-3,TRBJ2-7
CASSQDSGGRAYNEQFF,TRBD2,TRBV4-3,TRBJ2-1
CASSREGPGNTGELFF,.,TRBV2,TRBJ2-2